This T cell receptor (beta chain) was identified in a study of T cells in Graves' hyperthyroidism and ophthalmopathy. General study points: Ophthalmopathy onset followed model prediction by a median around 6.6 months.

This CDR3 region has 15 residues. The germline V gene has CDR1 MNHEY and CDR2 SMNVEV (reference sequence). Trimming shortened V by 0 bases and J by 3 bases, and 12 bases separated the two germline ends. Authors of the study amplified TCR beta CDR3 regions from RNA transcripts. The HTBI primer set drove a first-round RT-PCR of the TCR CDR3. TCRdb re-analysed the multiplex PCR reads in MiXCR, keeping a single row per CDR3 protein. This sample has some 570,000 distinct CDR3 sequences, with more than 13% found just once. Many counts were recorded for this clonotype. Its specificity is unknown. V and J are TRBV27 and TRBJ2-7; D uncertain. The receptor's source is a woman younger than 30 with Graves' ophthalmopathy. Input material: blood. The CDR3: CASSLSPLLVYEQYF. The DNA for the CDR3 is TGTGCCAGCAGTTTATCCCCCCTCCTGGTCTACGAGCAGTACTTC.